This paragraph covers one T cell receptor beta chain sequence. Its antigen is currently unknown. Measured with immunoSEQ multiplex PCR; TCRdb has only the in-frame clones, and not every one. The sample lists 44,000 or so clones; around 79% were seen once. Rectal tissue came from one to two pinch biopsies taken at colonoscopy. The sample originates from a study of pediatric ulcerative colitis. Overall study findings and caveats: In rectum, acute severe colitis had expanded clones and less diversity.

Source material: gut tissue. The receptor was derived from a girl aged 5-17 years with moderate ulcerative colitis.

The CDR3 loop is CASSRDRATEQYF. The CDR3 bases are TGTGCCAGCAGCCGGGACAGGGCGACCGAGCAGTACTTC. This chain links TRBV6-5 with TRBJ2-7, with 9 bases that match TRBD1. Germline lookup yields CDR1 MNHEY and CDR2 SVGAGI. The CDR3 has 13 amino acids. With V trimmed by 6 bases and J by 6 bases, 6 bases remained unmatched.